This T cell receptor (beta chain) was captured in a study of glioma-infiltrating T cells. Ten or more counts support this clonotype. Its antigen is unidentified. Amplification of TCR alpha and beta CDR3 regions from RNA used iRepertoire nested multiplex PCR. In TCRdb, the multiplex PCR reads were re-called with MiXCR into one record per CDR3 protein. There are 45,000 or so distinct CDR3 sequences in the sample; about 20% occur only once, and approximately 6.4% lies in the top ten. The study, taken as a whole, reports: Gliomas, especially low-grade, showed above-expected tissue-blood divergence; non-neoplastic patients showed below.

The specimen was glioma tissue, nonneoplastic brain tissue, or PBMCs (not recorded which). This TCR was recovered from a human donor with low-grade glioma or glioblastoma, undergoing nonglioma brain surgery, or in good health (not recorded which).

The CDR3 loop reads CASSFYSRVSAGNTIYF. DNA for the CDR3: TGTGCCAGCAGCTTTTATAGTAGGGTATCTGCTGGAAACACCATATATTTT. The chain combines TRBV7-2 with TRBJ1-3; no clear D. V shed 3 bases and J shed 2 bases, with 17 bases lying between them. Germline V gene data show CDR1 as SGHTA and CDR2 as FQGNSA. The CDR3 is made up of 17 amino acids.